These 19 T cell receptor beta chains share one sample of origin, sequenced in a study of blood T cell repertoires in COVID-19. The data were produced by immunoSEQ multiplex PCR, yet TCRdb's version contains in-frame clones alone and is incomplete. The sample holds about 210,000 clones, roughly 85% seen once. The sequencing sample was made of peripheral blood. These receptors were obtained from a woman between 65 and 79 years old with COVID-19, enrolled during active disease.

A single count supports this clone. The CDR3 is CASSTRQGSYEQYF. CDR3 DNA sequence: TGTGCCAGTAGTACAAGACAGGGGTCCTACGAGCAGTACTTC. The chain employs TRBV19 and TRBJ2-7, with 8 bases matching TRBD1. The length of the CDR3 is 14 residues. The germline gives CDR1 LNHDA, CDR2 SQIVND (reference sequence). J gave up 1 base and V 4 bases, and 3 bases lay outside the gene matches.

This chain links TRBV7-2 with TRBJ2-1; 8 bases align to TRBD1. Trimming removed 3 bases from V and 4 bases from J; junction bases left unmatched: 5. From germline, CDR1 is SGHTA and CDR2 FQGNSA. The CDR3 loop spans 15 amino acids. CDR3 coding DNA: TGTGCCAGCAGCTTGGGGACAGGACGATACAATGAGCAGTTCTTC. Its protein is CASSLGTGRYNEQFF.

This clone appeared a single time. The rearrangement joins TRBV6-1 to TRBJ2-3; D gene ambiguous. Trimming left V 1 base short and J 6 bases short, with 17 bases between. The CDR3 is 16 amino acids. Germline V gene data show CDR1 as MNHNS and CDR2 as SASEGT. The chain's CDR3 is CASSEGVSVGADTQYF. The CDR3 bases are TGTGCCAGCAGTGAAGGAGTGTCGGTCGGTGCTGATACGCAGTATTTT.

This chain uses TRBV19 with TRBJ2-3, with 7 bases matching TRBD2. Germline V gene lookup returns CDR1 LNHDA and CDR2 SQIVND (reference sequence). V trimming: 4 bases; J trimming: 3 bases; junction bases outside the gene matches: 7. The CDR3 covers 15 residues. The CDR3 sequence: CASSSGRIGTDTQYF. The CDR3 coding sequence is TGTGCCAGTAGTAGCGGGAGAATTGGTACAGATACGCAGTATTTT.

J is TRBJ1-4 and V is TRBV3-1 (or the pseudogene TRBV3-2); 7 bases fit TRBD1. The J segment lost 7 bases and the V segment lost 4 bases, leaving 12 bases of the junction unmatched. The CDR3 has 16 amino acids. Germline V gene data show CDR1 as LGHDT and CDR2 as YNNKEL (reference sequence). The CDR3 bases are TGTGCCAGCAGCCGTCGACAGGGCGTATTGGGTGAAAAACTGTTTTTT. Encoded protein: CASSRRQGVLGEKLFF.

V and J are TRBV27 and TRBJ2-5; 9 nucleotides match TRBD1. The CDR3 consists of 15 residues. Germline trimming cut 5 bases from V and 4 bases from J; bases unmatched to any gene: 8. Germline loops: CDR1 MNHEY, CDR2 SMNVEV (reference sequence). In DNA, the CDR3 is TGTGCCAGCAGTCTAACAGGGGGCGGAGGAGAGACCCAGTACTTC. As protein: CASSLTGGGGETQYF.

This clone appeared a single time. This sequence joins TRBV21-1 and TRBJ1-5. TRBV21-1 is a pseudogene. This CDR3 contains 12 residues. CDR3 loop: CASSSKNQPQHF. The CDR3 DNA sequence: TGTGCCAGCAGCTCTAAGAATCAGCCCCAGCATTTT.

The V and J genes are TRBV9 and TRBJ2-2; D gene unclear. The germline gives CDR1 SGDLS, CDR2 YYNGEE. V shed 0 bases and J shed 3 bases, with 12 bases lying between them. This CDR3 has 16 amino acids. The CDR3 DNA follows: TGTGCCAGCAGCGTAGTCTGGGCAGGTGACACCGGGGAGCTGTTTTTT. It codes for CASSVVWAGDTGELFF.

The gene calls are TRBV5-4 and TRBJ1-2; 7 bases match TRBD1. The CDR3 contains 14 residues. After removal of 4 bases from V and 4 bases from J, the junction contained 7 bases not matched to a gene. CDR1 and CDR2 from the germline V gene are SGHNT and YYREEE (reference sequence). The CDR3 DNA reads TGTGCCAGCAGCCCTCGGGACAGTCTCTATGGCTACACCTTC. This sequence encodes CASSPRDSLYGYTF.

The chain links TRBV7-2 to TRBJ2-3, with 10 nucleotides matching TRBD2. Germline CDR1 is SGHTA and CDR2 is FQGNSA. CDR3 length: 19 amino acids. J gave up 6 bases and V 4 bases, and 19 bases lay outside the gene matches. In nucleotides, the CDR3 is TGTGCCAGCAGCTCGAAACAATCGGACCTAGCGGGGGTTACGGATACGCAGTATTTT. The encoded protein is CASSSKQSDLAGVTDTQYF.

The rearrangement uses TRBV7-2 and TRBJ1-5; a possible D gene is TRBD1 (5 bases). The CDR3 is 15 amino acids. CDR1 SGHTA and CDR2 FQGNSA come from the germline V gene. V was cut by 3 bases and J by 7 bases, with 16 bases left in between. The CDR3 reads CASSFPGSWGQPQHF. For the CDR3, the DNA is TGTGCCAGCAGCTTCCCAGGGTCTTGGGGACAGCCCCAGCATTTT.

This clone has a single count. CDR3: CASQQAPGLDTIYF. The CDR3 bases are TGTGCCAGCCAACAAGCCCCAGGGTTAGACACCATATATTTT. The gene calls are TRBV25-1 and TRBJ1-3; a possible D gene is TRBD1 (5 bases). The CDR3 is 14 residues long. Trimming cost V 8 bases and J 8 bases, with 19 bases left between them. CDR1 is MGHDK and CDR2 is SYGVNS in the germline V gene.

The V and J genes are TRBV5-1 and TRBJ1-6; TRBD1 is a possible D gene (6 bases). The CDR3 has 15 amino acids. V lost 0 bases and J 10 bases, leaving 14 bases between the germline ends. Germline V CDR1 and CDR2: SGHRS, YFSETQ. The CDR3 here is CASSLDQGFMSPLHF. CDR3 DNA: TGCGCCAGCAGCTTGGATCAGGGGTTTATGTCACCCCTCCACTTT.

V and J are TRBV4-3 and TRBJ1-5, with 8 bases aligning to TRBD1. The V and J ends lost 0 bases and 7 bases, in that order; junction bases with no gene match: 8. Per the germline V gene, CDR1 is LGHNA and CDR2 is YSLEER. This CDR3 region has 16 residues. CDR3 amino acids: CASSQDWDRMWQPQHF. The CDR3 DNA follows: TGCGCCAGCAGCCAAGATTGGGACAGGATGTGGCAGCCCCAGCATTTT.

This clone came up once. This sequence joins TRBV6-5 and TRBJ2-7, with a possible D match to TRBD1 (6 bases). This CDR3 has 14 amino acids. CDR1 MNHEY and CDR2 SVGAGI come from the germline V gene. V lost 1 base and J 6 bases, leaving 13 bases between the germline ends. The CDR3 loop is CASSYFNRGSEQYF. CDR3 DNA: TGTGCCAGCAGTTACTTCAATAGGGGGAGCGAGCAGTACTTC.

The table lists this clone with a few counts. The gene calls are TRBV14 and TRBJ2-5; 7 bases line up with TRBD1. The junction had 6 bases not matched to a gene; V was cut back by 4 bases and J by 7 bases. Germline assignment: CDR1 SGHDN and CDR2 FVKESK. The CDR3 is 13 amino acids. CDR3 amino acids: CASSPTGVGTQYF. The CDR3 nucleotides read TGTGCCAGCAGCCCCACAGGGGTCGGGACCCAGTACTTC.

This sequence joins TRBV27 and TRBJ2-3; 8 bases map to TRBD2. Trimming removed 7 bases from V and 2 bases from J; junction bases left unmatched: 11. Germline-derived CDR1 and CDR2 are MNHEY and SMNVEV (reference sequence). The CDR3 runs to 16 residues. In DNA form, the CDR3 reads TGTGCCAGCACCTGGGGGAGCGGGAGACCCACAGATACGCAGTATTTT. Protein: CASTWGSGRPTDTQYF.

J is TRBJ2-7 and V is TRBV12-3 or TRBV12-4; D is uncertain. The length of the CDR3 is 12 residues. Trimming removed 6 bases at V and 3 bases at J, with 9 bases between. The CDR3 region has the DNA TGTGCCAGCAGCCCATCGGGCTACGAGCAGTACTTC. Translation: CASSPSGYEQYF.

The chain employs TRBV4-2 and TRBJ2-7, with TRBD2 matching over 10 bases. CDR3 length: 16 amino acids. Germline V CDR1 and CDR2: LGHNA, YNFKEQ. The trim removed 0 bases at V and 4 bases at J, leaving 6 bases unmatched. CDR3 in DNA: TGTGCCAGCAGCCAAGATTTTACTAGCGGGAAGTACGAGCAGTACTTC. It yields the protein CASSQDFTSGKYEQYF.